These T cell receptor beta chains were read from a single sample in a study of regulatory T cells in long-lasting Graves disease. TCRdb called the multiplex PCR reads again in MiXCR, with one record for every CDR3 protein. The sample consists of about 350,000 distinct CDR3 sequences, 16% of them appearing once. The same specimen was also included in a second study, on T cells in Graves' hyperthyroidism and ophthalmopathy.

The specimen comprised peripheral blood mononuclear cells (PBMCs), sampled at new diagnosis, from a patient treated with antithyroid drugs. The receptors were gathered from a man aged 35 to 55 with Graves disease. Each CDR3 is given with its conserved first and last residue. D genes are given only for firm matches. Only part of the rows carry a size: once, few, many, or a class if the clone is expanded.

TRBJ1-2,NA,many,TRBV28,CASSPYAGDYGYTF,TGTGCCAGCAGCCCGTATGCGGGTGACTATGGCTACACCTTC
TRBJ2-1,NA,NA,TRBV19,CASREQASSYNEQFF,TGTGCCAGTAGGGAACAGGCGAGCTCCTACAATGAGCAGTTCTTC
TRBJ1-1,TRBD1,many,TRBV7-9,CASSLRGWDRGDGGTEAFF,TGTGCCAGCAGCTTAAGAGGATGGGACAGGGGAGATGGGGGCACTGAAGCTTTCTTT
TRBJ1-5,TRBD1,many,TRBV2,CASRGDSTNQPQHF,TGTGCCAGCAGGGGGGACAGCACTAATCAGCCCCAGCATTTT
TRBJ1-1,NA,many,TRBV3-1,CASSITGRGNTEAFF,TGTGCCAGCAGCATAACAGGGAGGGGGAACACTGAAGCTTTCTTT
TRBJ2-5,TRBD1,NA,TRBV9,CASSVGGWGDRGQGETQYF,TGTGCCAGCAGCGTAGGAGGATGGGGTGACAGGGGGCAAGGGGAGACCCAGTACTTC
TRBJ2-3,NA,many,TRBV28,CASSFSTDTQYF,TGTGCCAGCAGCTTTAGCACAGATACGCAGTATTTT
TRBJ2-3,TRBD1,few,TRBV24-1,CATSDDRESGTDTQYF,TGTGCCACCAGTGACGACAGGGAATCGGGCACAGATACGCAGTATTTT
TRBJ1-1,NA,many,TRBV27,CASSPGPNTKAFF,TGTGCCAGCAGTCCGGGACCGAACACTAAAGCTTTCTTT
TRBJ1-5,NA,many,TRBV28,CASSFMGSGNQPQHF,TGTGCCAGCAGTTTTATGGGGTCGGGCAATCAGCCCCAGCATTTT
TRBJ1-2,NA,many,TRBV12-5,CASGLPPGMGGYTF,TGTGCTAGTGGTTTGCCCCCTGGTATGGGTGGCTACACCTTC
TRBJ2-1,TRBD1,once,TRBV6-2/TRBV6-3,CASSYSRAGGTYNEQFF,TGTGCCAGCAGTTACTCGAGGGCAGGGGGCACCTACAATGAGCAGTTCTTC
TRBJ2-2,NA,many,TRBV7-2,CASSLEVSVSAGELFF,TGTGCCAGCAGCTTAGAGGTTTCAGTCAGTGCCGGGGAGCTGTTTTTT
TRBJ2-5,NA,NA,TRBV24-1,CATSRFREETQYF,TGTGCCACCAGTCGGTTCAGGGAAGAGACCCAGTACTTC
TRBJ2-3,NA,many,TRBV20-1,CSAAQSTRSTDTQYF,TGCAGTGCCGCTCAATCGACCCGTAGCACAGATACGCAGTATTTT
TRBJ2-3,NA,few,TRBV3-1,CASSPDLRTADTQYF,TGTGCCAGCAGCCCAGACCTGAGGACTGCAGATACGCAGTATTTT
TRBJ2-7,NA,few,TRBV28,CASRPFAGEAYEQYF,TGTGCCAGCCGTCCCTTCGCAGGGGAGGCCTACGAGCAGTACTTC
TRBJ2-1,TRBD2,many,TRBV28,CASRLAGGYYNEQFF,TGTGCCAGCAGACTAGCGGGGGGCTATTACAATGAGCAGTTCTTC
TRBJ2-1,NA,many,TRBV29-1,CSVEISRNNEQFF,TGCAGCGTTGAAATTTCTAGAAACAATGAGCAGTTCTTC
TRBJ2-3,TRBD2,many,TRBV5-1,CASRGGGLADTQYF,TGCGCCAGCAGAGGCGGGGGTTTGGCAGATACGCAGTATTTT
TRBJ2-3,NA,many,TRBV24-1,CATSDTVTDTQYF,TGTGCCACCAGTGACACAGTTACAGATACGCAGTATTTT
TRBJ2-5,NA,few,TRBV12-3/TRBV12-4,CASSWGGVQETQYF,TGTGCCAGCAGTTGGGGTGGGGTACAAGAGACCCAGTACTTC
TRBJ1-1,NA,few,TRBV19,CASSILSTGHMNTEAFF,TGTGCCAGTAGTATACTGTCCACCGGACACATGAACACTGAAGCTTTCTTT
TRBJ2-7,NA,many,TRBV20-1,CSARFGGGLYEQYF,TGCAGTGCTAGGTTTGGCGGGGGCCTCTACGAGCAGTACTTC
TRBJ2-1,TRBD2,NA,TRBV7-8,CASSSLAGDNEQFF,TGTGCCAGCAGCTCGCTAGCGGGAGACAATGAGCAGTTCTTC
TRBJ1-1,TRBD1,many,TRBV6-5,CASSYSPYGQGTEAFF,TGTGCCAGCAGTTACTCCCCCTATGGACAGGGGACTGAAGCTTTCTTT
TRBJ1-6,NA,many,TRBV11-3,CASSLNSLNSPLHF,TGTGCCAGCAGCTTAAACAGCCTCAATTCACCCCTCCACTTT
TRBJ2-2,NA,many,TRBV12-3/TRBV12-4,CASTRLVTGELFF,TGTGCCAGCACTCGACTGGTCACCGGGGAGCTGTTTTTT
TRBJ2-6,TRBD2,many,TRBV5-1,CASSLQSSSGLSSGANVLTF,TGCGCCAGCAGCTTGCAGTCATCTAGCGGGCTAAGCTCTGGGGCCAACGTCCTGACTTTC
TRBJ1-4,TRBD1,many,TRBV12-5,CASGGTGTANEKLFF,TGTGCTAGTGGTGGAACCGGGACAGCAAATGAAAAACTGTTTTTT
TRBJ2-1,TRBD1,few,TRBV19,CASRPIGTGDNNEQFF,TGTGCCAGTAGACCGATCGGGACAGGGGACAACAATGAGCAGTTCTTC
TRBJ2-7,TRBD1,many,TRBV6-1,CASSEQGGDHYEQYF,TGTGCCAGCAGTGAACAAGGGGGCGACCACTACGAGCAGTACTTC
TRBJ2-3,NA,many,TRBV20-1,CSARVSRSTQYF,TGCAGTGCCCGAGTATCCCGGAGTACGCAGTATTTT
TRBJ2-7,NA,many,TRBV5-8,CASSLRQSLEQYF,TGTGCCAGCAGCTTGCGACAGTCCCTCGAGCAGTACTTC
TRBJ2-4,TRBD2,many,TRBV28,CASSPQRGGLAKNIQYF,TGTGCCAGCAGTCCCCAGCGGGGGGGACTAGCCAAAAACATTCAGTACTTC
TRBJ1-5,NA,many,TRBV6-1,CASSAGGAKNQPQHF,TGTGCCAGCAGTGCCGGAGGGGCGAAGAATCAGCCCCAGCATTTT
TRBJ1-4,NA,few,TRBV24-1,CATSVGSGTANEKLFF,TGTGCCACCAGTGTTGGTTCCGGGACGGCTAATGAAAAACTGTTTTTT
TRBJ2-7,NA,many,TRBV2,CASHLSSYEQYF,TGTGCCAGCCACTTAAGCTCCTACGAGCAGTACTTC
TRBJ2-1,NA,many,TRBV20-1,CSALDRSSSYNEQFF,TGCAGTGCCCTTGACAGGTCCAGCTCCTACAATGAGCAGTTCTTC
TRBJ2-7,TRBD1,many,TRBV6-2/TRBV6-3,CASKNPGQGYEQYF,TGTGCCAGCAAGAACCCGGGACAGGGTTACGAGCAGTACTTC
TRBJ2-3,NA,few,TRBV7-2,CASSYRGSSYTDTQYF,TGTGCCAGCAGCTATAGGGGTAGCAGCTACACAGATACGCAGTATTTT
TRBJ2-7,TRBD1,many,TRBV13,CASSETGTGSDEQYF,TGTGCCAGCAGCGAGACCGGGACAGGGAGCGACGAGCAGTACTTC
TRBJ1-2,NA,NA,TRBV28,CASSFKGRANYGYTF,TGTGCCAGCAGTTTTAAGGGGAGAGCTAACTATGGCTACACCTTC
TRBJ2-7,TRBD2,NA,TRBV6-1,CAGRGSSGGSFYEQYF,TGTGCCGGCAGGGGATCTAGCGGGGGGTCTTTCTACGAGCAGTACTTC
TRBJ1-1,TRBD1,many,TRBV27,CASRSFGGGRNTEAFF,TGTGCCAGCAGATCCTTCGGAGGGGGCAGGAACACTGAAGCTTTCTTT
TRBJ2-3,NA,many,TRBV5-1,CASSLYGKYTDTQYF,TGCGCCAGCAGCTTGTACGGGAAATACACAGATACGCAGTATTTT
TRBJ2-7,NA,many,TRBV7-2,CASSLDGGGSYEQYF,TGTGCCAGCAGCTTAGATGGTGGAGGCAGCTACGAGCAGTACTTC
TRBJ2-7,NA,many,TRBV7-2,CASTKFGAVLYEQYF,TGTGCCAGCACCAAATTCGGGGCGGTCCTTTACGAGCAGTACTTC
TRBJ2-5,TRBD1,NA,TRBV7-9,CASSDDRGAETQYF,TGTGCCAGCAGCGACGACAGGGGTGCAGAGACCCAGTACTTC
TRBJ1-6,TRBD1,many,TRBV2,CASSVDREGSPLHF,TGTGCCAGCAGCGTTGACAGGGAAGGGTCACCCCTCCACTTT
TRBJ2-5,TRBD1,many,TRBV5-1,CASSSSQGVQETQYF,TGCGCCAGCAGCTCGTCACAGGGGGTACAAGAGACCCAGTACTTC
TRBJ1-5,TRBD1,few,TRBV24-1,CATSETGGEGNRPQHF,TGTGCCACCAGTGAGACAGGGGGCGAGGGGAATCGACCCCAGCATTTT
TRBJ2-7,TRBD1,many,TRBV2,CASTGTGDPYEQYF,TGTGCCAGCACCGGGACAGGGGATCCCTACGAGCAGTACTTC
TRBJ2-7,NA,many,TRBV30,CAWRLGFAGEQYF,TGTGCCTGGCGACTTGGCTTCGCAGGGGAGCAGTACTTC